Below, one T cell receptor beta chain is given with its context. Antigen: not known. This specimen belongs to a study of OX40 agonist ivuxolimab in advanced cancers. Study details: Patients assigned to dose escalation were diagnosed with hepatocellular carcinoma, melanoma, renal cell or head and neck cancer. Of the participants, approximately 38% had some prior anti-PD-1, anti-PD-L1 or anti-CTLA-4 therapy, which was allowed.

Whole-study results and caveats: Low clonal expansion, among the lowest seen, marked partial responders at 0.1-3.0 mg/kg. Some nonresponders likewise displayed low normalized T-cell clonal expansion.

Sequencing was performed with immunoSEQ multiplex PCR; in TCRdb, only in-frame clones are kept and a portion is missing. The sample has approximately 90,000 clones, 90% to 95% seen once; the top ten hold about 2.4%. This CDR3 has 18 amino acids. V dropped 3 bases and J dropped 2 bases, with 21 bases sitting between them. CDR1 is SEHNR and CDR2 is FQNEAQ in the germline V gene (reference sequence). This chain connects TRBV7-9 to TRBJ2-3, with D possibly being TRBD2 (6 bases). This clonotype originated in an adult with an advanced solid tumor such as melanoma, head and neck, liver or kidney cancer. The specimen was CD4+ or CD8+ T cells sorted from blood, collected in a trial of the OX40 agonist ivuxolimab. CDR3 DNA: TGTGCCAGCAGCTTCAGCGGAACCCGGAGCGGGTCCACAGATACGCAGTATTTT. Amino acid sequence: CASSFSGTRSGSTDTQYF.